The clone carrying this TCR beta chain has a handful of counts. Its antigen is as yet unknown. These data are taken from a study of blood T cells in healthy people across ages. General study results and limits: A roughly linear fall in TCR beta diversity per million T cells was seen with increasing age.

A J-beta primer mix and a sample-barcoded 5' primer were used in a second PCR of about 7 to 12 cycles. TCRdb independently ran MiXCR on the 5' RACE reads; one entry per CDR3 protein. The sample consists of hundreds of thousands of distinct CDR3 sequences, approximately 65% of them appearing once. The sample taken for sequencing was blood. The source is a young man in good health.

CDR3 amino acids: CASSPKGRGYTF. The CDR3 DNA sequence: TGTGCCAGCTCCCCTAAGGGGAGGGGCTACACCTTC. This chain links TRBV18 with TRBJ1-2; TRBD1 is a possible D gene (5 bases). The V end lost 6 bases, the J end lost 8 bases, and 13 bases lay between the germline ends. There are 12 residues in the CDR3. Germline V gene data show CDR1 as KGHSH and CDR2 as LQKENI.